This record looks at one TCR beta chain sequence and its context. Its target is unknown. The sample belongs to a study of Graves' ophthalmopathy and Graves' hyperthyroidism. General study results and limits: Predictions made by the model for ophthalmopathy progression reached 55% to 71% sensitivity and around 73% specificity.

Patients were diagnosed from clinical symptoms, serum thyroxine, TRAb, thyroid ultrasound and orbital computed tomography. RNA transcripts provided the template for amplifying TCR beta CDR3 regions. Second-round multiplex PCR followed a first-round RT-PCR using HTBI primers. A single record per CDR3 protein comes from TCRdb applying MiXCR to the multiplex PCR reads. Here the sample spans about 660,000 distinct CDR3 sequences, about 41% being singletons. Per the germline V gene, CDR1 is MGHDK and CDR2 is SYGVNS. V gave up 2 bases and J gave up 4 bases; unmatched junction bases: 6. The CDR3 has 15 residues.

The V and J genes are TRBV25-1 and TRBJ1-2; 8 bases agree with TRBD1. The source is an adult man with Graves' ophthalmopathy. Material for sequencing was peripheral blood. The chain's CDR3 is CASSEQPGQVYGYTF. In DNA, the CDR3 is TGTGCCAGCAGTGAACAGCCGGGACAGGTCTATGGCTACACCTTC.